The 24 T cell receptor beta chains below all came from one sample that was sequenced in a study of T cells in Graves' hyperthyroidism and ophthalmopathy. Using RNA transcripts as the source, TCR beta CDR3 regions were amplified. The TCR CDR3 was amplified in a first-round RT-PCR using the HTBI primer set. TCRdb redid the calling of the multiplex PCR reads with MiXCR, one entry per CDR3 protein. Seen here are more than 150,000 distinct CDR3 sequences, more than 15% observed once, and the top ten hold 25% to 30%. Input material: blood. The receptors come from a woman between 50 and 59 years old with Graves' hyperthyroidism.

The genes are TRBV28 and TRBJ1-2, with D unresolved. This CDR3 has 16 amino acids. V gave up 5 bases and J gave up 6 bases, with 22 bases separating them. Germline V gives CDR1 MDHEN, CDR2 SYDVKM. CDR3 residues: CASSKPTGYPGHGYTF. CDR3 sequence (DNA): TGTGCCAGCAGTAAACCTACGGGTTACCCTGGGCATGGCTACACCTTC.

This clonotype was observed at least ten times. In DNA, the CDR3 is TGTGCCAGCGGACACGGTTCCTACGAGCAGTACTTC. Protein: CASGHGSYEQYF. The chain employs TRBV6-1 and TRBJ2-7; D is perhaps TRBD1 (5 bases). Trimming took 8 bases from V and 1 from J, leaving 9 bases between them. The CDR3 extends over 12 amino acids. The germline V gene has CDR1 MNHNS and CDR2 SASEGT.

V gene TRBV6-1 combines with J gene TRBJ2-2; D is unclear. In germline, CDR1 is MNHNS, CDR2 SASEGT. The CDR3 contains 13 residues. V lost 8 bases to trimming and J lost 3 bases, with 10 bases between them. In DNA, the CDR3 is TGTGCCAGCCCAGACACTTACACCGGGGAGCTGTTTTTT. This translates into CASPDTYTGELFF.

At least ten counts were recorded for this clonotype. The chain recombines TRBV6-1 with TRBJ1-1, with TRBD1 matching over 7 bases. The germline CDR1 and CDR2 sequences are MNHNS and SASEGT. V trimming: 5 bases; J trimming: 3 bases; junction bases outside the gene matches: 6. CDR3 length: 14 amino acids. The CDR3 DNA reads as TGTGCCAGCAGTCCCAGGGGGGCGTACACTGAAGCTTTCTTT. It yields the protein CASSPRGAYTEAFF.

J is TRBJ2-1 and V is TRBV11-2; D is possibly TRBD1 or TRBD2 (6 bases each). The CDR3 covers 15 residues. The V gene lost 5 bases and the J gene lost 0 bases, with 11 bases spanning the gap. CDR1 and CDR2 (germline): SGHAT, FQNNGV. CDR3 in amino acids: CASSGGGTSYNEQFF. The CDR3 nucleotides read TGTGCCAGCAGCGGGGGCGGGACCTCCTACAATGAGCAGTTCTTC. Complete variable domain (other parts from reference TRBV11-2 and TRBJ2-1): EAGVAQSPRYKIIEKRQSVAFWCNPISGHATLYWYQQILGQGPKLLIQFQNNGVVDDSQLPKDRFSAERLKGVDSTLKIQPAKLEDSAVYLCASSGGGTSYNEQFFGPGTRLTVL.

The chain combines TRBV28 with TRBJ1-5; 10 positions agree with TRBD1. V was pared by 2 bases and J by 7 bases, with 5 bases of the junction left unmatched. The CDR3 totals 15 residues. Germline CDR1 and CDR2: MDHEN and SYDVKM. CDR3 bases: TGTGCCAGCAGTTTAGGTGGGACAGGGGCCCAGCCCCAGCATTTT. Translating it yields CASSLGGTGAQPQHF.

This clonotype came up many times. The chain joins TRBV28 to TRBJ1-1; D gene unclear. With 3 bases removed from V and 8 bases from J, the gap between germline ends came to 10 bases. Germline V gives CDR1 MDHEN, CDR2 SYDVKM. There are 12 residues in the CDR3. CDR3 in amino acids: CASSFLGREAFF. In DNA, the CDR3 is TGTGCCAGCAGTTTTTTAGGGCGGGAAGCTTTCTTT.

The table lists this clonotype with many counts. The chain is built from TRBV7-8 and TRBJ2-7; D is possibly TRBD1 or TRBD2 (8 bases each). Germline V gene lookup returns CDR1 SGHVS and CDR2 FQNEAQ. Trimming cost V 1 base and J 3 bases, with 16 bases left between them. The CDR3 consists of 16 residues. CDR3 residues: CASSLGGGTGSYEQYF. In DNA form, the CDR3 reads TGTGCCAGCAGCTTAGGCGGGGGGACAGGTAGCTACGAGCAGTACTTC. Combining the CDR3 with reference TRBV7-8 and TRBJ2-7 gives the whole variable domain GAGVSQSPRYKVAKRGQDVALRCDPISGHVSLFWYQQALGQGPEFLTYFQNEAQLDKSGLPSDRFFAERPEGSVSTLKIQRTQQEDSAVYLCASSLGGGTGSYEQYFGPGTRLTVT.

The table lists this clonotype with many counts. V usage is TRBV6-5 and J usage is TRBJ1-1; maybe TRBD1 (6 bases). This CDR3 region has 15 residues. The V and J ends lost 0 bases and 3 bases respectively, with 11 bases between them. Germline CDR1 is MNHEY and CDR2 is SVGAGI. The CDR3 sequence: CASSYSNRADTEAFF. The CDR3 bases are TGTGCCAGCAGTTACTCGAACAGGGCTGACACTGAAGCTTTCTTT.

The CDR3 spells CASSEASPGQGDEEQYF. The DNA for the CDR3 is TGTGCCAGCAGTGAAGCCAGTCCGGGACAGGGCGACGAGGAGCAGTACTTC. The chain recombines TRBV6-1 with TRBJ2-7; 9 bases match TRBD1. The CDR3 is made up of 17 amino acids. Trimming removed 0 bases from V and 7 bases from J; junction bases left unmatched: 13. The germline CDR1 and CDR2 sequences are MNHNS and SASEGT.

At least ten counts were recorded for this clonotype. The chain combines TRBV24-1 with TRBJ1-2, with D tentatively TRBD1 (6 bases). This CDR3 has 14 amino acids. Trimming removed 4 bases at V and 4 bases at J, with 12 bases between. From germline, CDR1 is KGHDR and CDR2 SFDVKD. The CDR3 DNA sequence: TGTGCCACCAGTGAGGGTCCACAGGGCTATGGCTACACCTTC. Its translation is CATSEGPQGYGYTF.

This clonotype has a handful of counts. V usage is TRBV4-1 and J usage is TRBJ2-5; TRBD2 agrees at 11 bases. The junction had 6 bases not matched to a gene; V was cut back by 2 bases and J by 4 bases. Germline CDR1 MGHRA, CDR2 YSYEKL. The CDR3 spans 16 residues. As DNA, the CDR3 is TGCGCCAGCAGCCAATACCCGACTAGCGGGGTAGAGACCCAGTACTTC. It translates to CASSQYPTSGVETQYF.

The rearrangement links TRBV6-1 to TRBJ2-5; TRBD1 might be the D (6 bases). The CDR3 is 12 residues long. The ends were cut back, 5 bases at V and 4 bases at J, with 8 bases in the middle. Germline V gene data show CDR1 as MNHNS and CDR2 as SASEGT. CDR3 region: CASSKQGETQYF. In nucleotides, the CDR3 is TGTGCCAGCAGTAAACAGGGAGAGACCCAGTACTTC.

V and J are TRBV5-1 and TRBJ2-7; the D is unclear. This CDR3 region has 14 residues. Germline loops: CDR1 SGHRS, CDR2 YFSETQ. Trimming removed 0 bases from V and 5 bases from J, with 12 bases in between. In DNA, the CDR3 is TGCGCCAGCAGCTTGGGCTATATCGGAGACGAGCAGTACTTC. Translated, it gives CASSLGYIGDEQYF.

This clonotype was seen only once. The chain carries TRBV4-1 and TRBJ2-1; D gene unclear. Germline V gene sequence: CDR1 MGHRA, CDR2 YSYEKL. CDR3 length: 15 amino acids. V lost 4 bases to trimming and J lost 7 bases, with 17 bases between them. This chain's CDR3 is CASSLRDVVLNEQFF. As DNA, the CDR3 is TGCGCCAGCAGCCTTAGGGATGTTGTGTTAAATGAGCAGTTCTTC.

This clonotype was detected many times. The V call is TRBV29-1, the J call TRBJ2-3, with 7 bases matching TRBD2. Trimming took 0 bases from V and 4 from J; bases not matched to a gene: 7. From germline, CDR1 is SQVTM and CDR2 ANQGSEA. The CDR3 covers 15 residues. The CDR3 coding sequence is TGCAGCGTTGAAGAACGGCTAGCGGCAGCAGATACGCAGTATTTT. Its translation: CSVEERLAAADTQYF.

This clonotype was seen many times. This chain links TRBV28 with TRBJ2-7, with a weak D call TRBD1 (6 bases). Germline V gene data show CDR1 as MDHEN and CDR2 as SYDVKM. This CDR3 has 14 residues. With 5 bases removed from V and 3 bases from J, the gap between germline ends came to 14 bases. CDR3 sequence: CASSLIRDNYEQYF. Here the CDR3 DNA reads TGTGCCAGCAGTCTTATCCGGGACAACTACGAGCAGTACTTC.

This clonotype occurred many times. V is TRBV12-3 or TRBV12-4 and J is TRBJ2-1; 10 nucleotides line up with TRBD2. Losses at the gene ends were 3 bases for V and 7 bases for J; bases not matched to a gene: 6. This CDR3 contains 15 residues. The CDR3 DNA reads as TGTGCCAGCAGTTTGAGCGGGGGGGCCTCAAATGAGCAGTTCTTC. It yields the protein CASSLSGGASNEQFF.

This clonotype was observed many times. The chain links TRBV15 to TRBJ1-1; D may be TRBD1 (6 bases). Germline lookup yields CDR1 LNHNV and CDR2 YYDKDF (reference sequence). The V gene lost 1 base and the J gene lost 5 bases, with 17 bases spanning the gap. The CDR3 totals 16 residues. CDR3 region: CATSRGKTRGGTEAFF. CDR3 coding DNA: TGTGCCACCAGCAGAGGTAAAACCAGGGGAGGAACTGAAGCTTTCTTT.

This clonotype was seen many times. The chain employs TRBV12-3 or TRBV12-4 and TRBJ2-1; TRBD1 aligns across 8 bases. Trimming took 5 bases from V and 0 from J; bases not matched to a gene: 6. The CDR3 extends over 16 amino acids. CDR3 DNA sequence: TGTGCCAGCAGTAGGGGGACAGGCAGCTCCTACAATGAGCAGTTCTTC. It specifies CASSRGTGSSYNEQFF.

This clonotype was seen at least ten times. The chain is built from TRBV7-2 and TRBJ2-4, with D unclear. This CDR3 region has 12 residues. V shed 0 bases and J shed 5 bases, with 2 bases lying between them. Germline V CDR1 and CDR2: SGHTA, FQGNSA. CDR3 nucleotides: TGTGCCAGCAGCTTAGCGCAAAACATTCAGTACTTC. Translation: CASSLAQNIQYF. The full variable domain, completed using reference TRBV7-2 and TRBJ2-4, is GAGVSQSPSNKVTEKGKDVELRCDPISGHTALYWYRQSLGQGLEFLIYFQGNSAPDKSGLPSDRFSAERTGGSVSTLTIQRTQQEDSAVYLCASSLAQNIQYFGAGTRLSVL.

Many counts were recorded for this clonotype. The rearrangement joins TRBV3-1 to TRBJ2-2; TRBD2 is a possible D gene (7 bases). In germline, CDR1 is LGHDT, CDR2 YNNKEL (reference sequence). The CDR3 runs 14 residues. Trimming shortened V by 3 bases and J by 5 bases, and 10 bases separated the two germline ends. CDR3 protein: CASSQGGGTGELFF. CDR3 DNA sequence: TGTGCCAGCAGCCAGGGAGGGGGGACCGGGGAGCTGTTTTTT.

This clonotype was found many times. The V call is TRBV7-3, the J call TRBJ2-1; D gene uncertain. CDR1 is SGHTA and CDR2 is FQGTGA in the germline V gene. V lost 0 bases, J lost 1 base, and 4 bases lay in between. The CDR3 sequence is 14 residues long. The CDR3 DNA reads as TGTGCCAGCAGCTTAACGGATTCCTACAATGAGCAGTTCTTC. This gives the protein CASSLTDSYNEQFF.

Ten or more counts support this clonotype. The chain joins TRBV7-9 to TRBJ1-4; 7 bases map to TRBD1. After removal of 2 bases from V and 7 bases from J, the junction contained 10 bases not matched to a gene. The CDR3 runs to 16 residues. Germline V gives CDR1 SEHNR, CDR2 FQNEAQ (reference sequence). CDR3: CASSLSTQGIVEKLFF. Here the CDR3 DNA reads TGTGCCAGCAGCTTATCCACACAGGGGATAGTTGAAAAACTGTTTTTT.